Following are 26 T cell receptor beta chains from one sample sequenced in a study of response to subunit inactivated influenza vaccine. TCRdb processed the RT-PCR reads anew with MiXCR; each CDR3 protein has one entry. The sample carries about 500,000 distinct CDR3 sequences, approximately 16% recorded once. The sequences come from CD4+ T cells sorted from PBMCs, collected roughly 24 months after vaccination. These TCRs come from a man between 50 and 69 years old who received an inactivated influenza vaccine.

This clonotype was observed a handful of times. J is TRBJ1-6 and V is TRBV5-1; TRBD1 is a possible D gene (5 bases). Germline V lookup: CDR1 SGHRS, CDR2 YFSETQ. The CDR3 runs to 14 residues. V was shortened by 0 bases and J by 9 bases, with 10 bases between the two germline ends. This chain's CDR3 is CASSLAGYGSPLHF. The CDR3, as DNA: TGCGCCAGCAGCTTGGCAGGGTACGGTTCACCCCTCCACTTT.

The chain has TRBV14 and TRBJ1-2, with D tentatively TRBD1 (5 bases). Deletions cut 0 bases from V and 7 bases from J, with 12 bases between. CDR1 and CDR2 (germline): SGHDN, FVKESK. The length of the CDR3 is 14 residues. The CDR3 DNA follows: TGTGCCAGCAGCCAAGAAGGGGAGGGTAGTGGCTACACCTTC. This sequence encodes CASSQEGEGSGYTF.

This clonotype occurred a few times. This chain joins TRBV7-2 and TRBJ2-5, with D uncertain. The CDR3 totals 12 residues. V was cut by 5 bases and J by 5 bases, with 9 bases left in between. Germline assignment: CDR1 SGHTA and CDR2 FQGNSA. The chain's CDR3 is CASSPNTETQYF. In DNA, the CDR3 is TGTGCCAGCAGCCCTAATACGGAGACCCAGTACTTC.

This clonotype was counted ten times or more. CDR3 bases: TGCGCCAGCAGCCAAGCCGGCGGGAGAGCGATTGATACGCAGTATTTT. As protein: CASSQAGGRAIDTQYF. This chain links TRBV4-3 with TRBJ2-3; 7 bases align to TRBD2. J lost 6 bases, V lost 1 base, and 10 bases had no gene match. This CDR3 comprises 16 residues. Looked up from germline, CDR1 is LGHNA and CDR2 is YSLEER.

This clonotype appeared a few times. In nucleotides, the CDR3 is TGTGCCAGCAGTTCCACGCCTGGGACTAGCGGGGAGCTTTATACGCAGTATTTT. Its translation: CASSSTPGTSGELYTQYF. The gene calls are TRBV12-3 or TRBV12-4 and TRBJ2-3, with 13 bases lining up with TRBD2. There are 18 residues in the CDR3. With V trimmed by 4 bases and J by 7 bases, 14 bases remained unmatched.

The gene calls are TRBV20-1 and TRBJ2-1; 7 positions agree with TRBD2. Germline V gene data show CDR1 as DFQATT and CDR2 as SNEGSKA (reference sequence). Trimming cost V 3 bases and J 2 bases; bases outside gene matches: 4. The length of the CDR3 is 14 residues. CDR3 residues: CSARGREAYNEQFF. For the CDR3, the DNA is TGCAGTGCTAGGGGTCGGGAGGCCTACAATGAGCAGTTCTTC.

This clonotype occurred a few times. The chain's CDR3 is CAISEPRTGMGTDTQYF. In nucleotides, the CDR3 is TGTGCCATCAGTGAGCCCCGGACAGGGATGGGAACAGATACGCAGTATTTT. The V and J genes are TRBV10-3 and TRBJ2-3; 8 bases map to TRBD1. V lost 2 bases and J lost 3; bases outside the gene matches: 10. The CDR3 is 17 residues long. CDR1 and CDR2 (germline): ENHRY, SYGVKD.

The chain links TRBV15 to TRBJ2-1; 9 nucleotides align to TRBD2. The length of the CDR3 is 17 residues. Germline assignment: CDR1 LNHNV and CDR2 YYDKDF (reference sequence). V trimming: 3 bases; J trimming: 5 bases; junction bases outside the gene matches: 11. The CDR3 here is CATSSLAVAGANNEQFF. In nucleotides, the CDR3 is TGTGCCACCAGCAGCCTCGCAGTAGCGGGAGCTAACAATGAGCAGTTCTTC.

The rearrangement uses TRBV12-2 and TRBJ2-3; the D call of TRBD2 is as the table states it, not checked on the DNA. TRBV12-2 is classified as a pseudogene. CDR3 length equals 18 residues. CDR3 bases: TGTGCAAGTCGCTTAGCGCTAAGAGGGATGGCGGGCACAGATACGCAGTATTTT. Translation: CASRLALRGMAGTDTQYF.

This clonotype showed up many times. The chain joins TRBV20-1 to TRBJ2-5, with 9 bases matching TRBD2. The V gene end was trimmed by 3 bases and the J gene end by 5 bases; junction bases not matched to a gene: 13. The CDR3 length is 16 residues. The germline CDR1 and CDR2 sequences are DFQATT and SNEGSKA (reference sequence). This chain's CDR3 is CSASRAIAGVGETQYF. CDR3 nucleotides: TGCAGTGCTAGCAGGGCCATAGCGGGAGTCGGGGAGACCCAGTACTTC.

The rearrangement joins TRBV4-3 to TRBJ2-1; perhaps D is TRBD1 or TRBD2 (5 bases each). In germline, CDR1 is LGHNA, CDR2 YSLEER. With 4 bases removed from V and 6 bases from J, the gap between germline ends came to 16 bases. The CDR3 runs 15 residues. This chain's CDR3 is CASSRGTLEVNEQFF. The CDR3 DNA reads as TGCGCCAGCAGCCGAGGGACCTTAGAGGTCAATGAGCAGTTCTTC.

This clonotype was detected only once. The chain carries TRBV5-1 and TRBJ1-1; no definite D call. Trimming cost V 4 bases and J 1 base, with 11 bases left between them. There are 14 residues in the CDR3. CDR1 is SGHRS and CDR2 is YFSETQ in the germline V gene. CDR3 protein: CASSAARGNTEAFF. As DNA, the CDR3 is TGCGCCAGCAGCGCCGCGCGGGGGAACACTGAAGCTTTCTTT.

This clonotype was observed a few times. This rearrangement joins TRBV7-2 to TRBJ1-4, with D possibly TRBD1 on 5 matching bases. The V gene lost 4 bases and the J gene lost 0 bases, with 15 bases spanning the gap. The length of the CDR3 is 17 residues. The germline V gene has CDR1 SGHTA and CDR2 FQGNSA. The CDR3 is CASSSPGDGATNEKLFF. CDR3 sequence (DNA): TGTGCCAGCAGCTCGCCGGGGGACGGTGCAACTAATGAAAAACTGTTTTTT. The whole variable domain, filled in from reference TRBV7-2 and TRBJ1-4, reads GAGVSQSPSNKVTEKGKDVELRCDPISGHTALYWYRQSLGQGLEFLIYFQGNSAPDKSGLPSDRFSAERTGGSVSTLTIQRTQQEDSAVYLCASSSPGDGATNEKLFFGSGTQLSVL.

This clonotype appeared a few times. The chain combines TRBV5-6 with TRBJ1-1; the match to TRBD1 covers 7 bases. Germline V CDR1 and CDR2: SGHDT, YYEEEE. CDR3 length equals 14 residues. Trimming removed 3 bases from V and 4 bases from J; junction bases left unmatched: 6. As DNA, the CDR3 is TGTGCCAGCAGCTCCAGACAGGGTGTCACTGAAGCTTTCTTT. It specifies CASSSRQGVTEAFF.

This clonotype has just a few counts. V is TRBV7-9 and J is TRBJ1-5; TRBD1 matches at 7 bases. The CDR3 is made up of 14 amino acids. CDR1 and CDR2 (germline): SEHNR, FQNEAQ (reference sequence). The V and J ends lost 5 bases and 9 bases, in that order; junction bases with no gene match: 10. The DNA of the CDR3 is TGTGCCAGCAGCCCTAGGGACAGCCATCCGCCCCAGCATTTT. Its protein product is CASSPRDSHPPQHF. The entire variable domain, with the rest obtained from reference TRBV7-9 and TRBJ1-5, is as follows: DTGVSQNPRHKITKRGQNVTFRCDPISEHNRLYWYRQTLGQGPEFLTYFQNEAQLEKSRLLSDRFSAERPKGSFSTLEIQRTEQGDSAMYLCASSPRDSHPPQHFGDGTRLSIL.

The chain uses TRBV20-1 and TRBJ2-1; TRBD2 matches 8 bases. The CDR3 covers 14 residues. The V and J ends lost 6 bases and 6 bases, in that order; junction bases with no gene match: 10. Per germline, CDR1 DFQATT and CDR2 SNEGSKA (reference sequence). In DNA, the CDR3 is TGCAGTGCCCCGTACGGGGGGGCAGGCAATGAGCAGTTCTTC. Translating gives CSAPYGGAGNEQFF.

There are a few counts of this clonotype. The chain is built from TRBV4-1 and TRBJ2-2; 10 bases are a match to TRBD2. J lost 3 bases, V lost 0 bases, and 7 bases had no gene match. The CDR3 is made up of 18 amino acids. CDR1 is MGHRA, CDR2 YSYEKL, per germline. The CDR3 region has the DNA TGCGCCAGCAGCCAAGAGACCCTAGCGGGAGTCGACACCGGGGAGCTGTTTTTT. Protein sequence: CASSQETLAGVDTGELFF.

This clonotype came up a few times. The chain recombines TRBV20-1 with TRBJ2-7; D is undetermined. CDR3 length: 14 amino acids. V was shortened by 3 bases and J by 3 bases, with 15 bases between the two germline ends. The V gene's germline CDR1 is DFQATT and CDR2 SNEGSKA (reference sequence). The CDR3 DNA follows: TGCAGTGCTAGTGGGCCAGGTAAAATCTACGAGCAGTACTTC. It encodes CSASGPGKIYEQYF.

This chain links TRBV7-9 with TRBJ2-2; D is unclear. With 2 bases removed from V and 6 bases from J, the gap between germline ends came to 13 bases. CDR1 and CDR2 from the germline V gene are SEHNR and FQNEAQ (reference sequence). The length of the CDR3 is 15 residues. CDR3 in DNA: TGTGCCAGCAGCTTAAGCATGTTTGGGTCCGGGGAGCTGTTTTTT. It specifies CASSLSMFGSGELFF. Filled out from reference TRBV7-9 and TRBJ2-2, the complete variable domain reads DTGVSQNPRHKITKRGQNVTFRCDPISEHNRLYWYRQTLGQGPEFLTYFQNEAQLEKSRLLSDRFSAERPKGSFSTLEIQRTEQGDSAMYLCASSLSMFGSGELFFGEGSRLTVL.

This clonotype was counted only a few times. The chain carries TRBV5-1 and TRBJ1-1; D is ambiguous. Germline V gives CDR1 SGHRS, CDR2 YFSETQ. V lost 5 bases and J lost 1, with 15 bases in between. CDR3 length equals 15 residues. CDR3 sequence reads: CASRVTPDSNTEAFF. CDR3 nucleotides: TGCGCCAGCAGAGTTACCCCGGACTCGAACACTGAAGCTTTCTTT.

The V and J genes are TRBV2 and TRBJ1-3, with a tentative D call TRBD1 (6 bases). The V gene lost 6 bases and the J gene lost 0 bases, with 12 bases spanning the gap. Germline V gene lookup returns CDR1 SNHLY and CDR2 FYNNEI. This CDR3 has 15 amino acids. The CDR3 DNA reads as TGTGCCAGCAGGCTCGGACAGAGCTCTGGAAACACCATATATTTT. Residues: CASRLGQSSGNTIYF.

The V and J genes are TRBV4-3 and TRBJ1-1; D is uncertain. The length of the CDR3 is 15 residues. Trimming left V 3 bases short and J 8 bases short, with 19 bases between. Germline CDR1 LGHNA, CDR2 YSLEER. DNA for the CDR3: TGCGCCAGCAGCCAGACGACCGGCCCCCTAGGCGAAGCTTTCTTT. Its protein is CASSQTTGPLGEAFF.

The V call is TRBV20-1, the J call TRBJ2-5; TRBD2 matches 8 bases. Looked up from germline, CDR1 is DFQATT and CDR2 is SNEGSKA (reference sequence). The CDR3 totals 15 residues. V shed 2 bases, J shed 1 base, and the junction held 6 bases outside the gene matches. The CDR3 DNA follows: TGCAGTGCTAGATCAGTAGCGGGACCCCAAGAGACCCAGTACTTC. Protein: CSARSVAGPQETQYF.

This clonotype was seen at least ten times. The chain uses TRBV24-1 and TRBJ1-5, with no clear D. CDR3 length: 15 amino acids. Trimming removed 4 bases from V and 1 base from J, with 10 bases in between. Germline values: CDR1 KGHDR, CDR2 SFDVKD. CDR3 coding DNA: TGTGCCACCAGTGAGACACGAGACAGCAATCAGCCCCAGCATTTT. This encodes CATSETRDSNQPQHF.

The V gene is TRBV4-2, the J gene TRBJ2-4; D may match TRBD1 or TRBD2 (5 bases each). Germline loops: CDR1 LGHNA, CDR2 YNFKEQ. V was shortened by 1 base and J by 0 bases, with 10 bases between the two germline ends. The CDR3 runs to 16 residues. CDR3 region: CASSQGQGTAKNIQYF. Written as DNA, the CDR3 is TGTGCCAGCAGCCAAGGACAAGGGACAGCCAAAAACATTCAGTACTTC.

This clonotype was seen a handful of times. This chain uses TRBV4-2 with TRBJ1-2; D is ambiguous. This CDR3 contains 13 residues. Germline loops: CDR1 LGHNA, CDR2 YNFKEQ. V was trimmed by 0 bases and J by 2 bases, leaving 4 bases between them. This chain's CDR3 is CASSQDKNYGYTF. CDR3 bases: TGTGCCAGCAGCCAAGATAAGAACTATGGCTACACCTTC.